Below, 28 T cell receptor beta chains from the same sample are listed, as sequenced in a study of preoperative IRX-2 immunotherapy in early breast cancer. Treatment here: preoperative locoregional IRX-2 cytokine immunotherapy. Assay used: immunoSEQ multiplex PCR; TCRdb lists only in-frame clones, some missing. Of tens of thousands of clones listed, approximately 80% were seen once; the top ten hold around 1.5%. Specimen: lymph node tissue, collected after IRX-2 immunotherapy. The receptors shown here come from a human donor with breast cancer.

This clone is a singleton in its sample. This chain connects TRBV6-8 to TRBJ1-5; 11 bases map to TRBD1. With V trimmed by 6 bases and J by 6 bases, 10 bases remained unmatched. The CDR3 is 16 amino acids. Germline lookup yields CDR1 MNHGY and CDR2 SAAAGT. CDR3 residues: CASSPFGQGAAQPQHF. CDR3 bases: TGTGCCAGCAGCCCCTTCGGACAGGGGGCCGCTCAGCCCCAGCATTTT.

The chain recombines TRBV19 with TRBJ1-2; TRBD1 might be the D (5 bases). The ends were cut back, 3 bases at V and 0 bases at J, with 11 bases in the middle. Germline V gives CDR1 LNHDA, CDR2 SQIVND (reference sequence). The CDR3 extends over 15 amino acids. This CDR3 is CASSIQGSANYGYTF. As DNA, the CDR3 is TGTGCCAGTAGTATTCAGGGATCGGCTAACTATGGCTACACCTTC.

The gene calls are TRBV6-8 and TRBJ1-1; D might be TRBD1 (6 bases). The CDR3 sequence is 16 residues long. Trimming left V 2 bases short and J 2 bases short, with 15 bases between. Germline V lookup: CDR1 MNHGY, CDR2 SAAAGT. Written as DNA, the CDR3 is TGTGCCAGCAGTTACCACGGACAGAGCCTCAACACTGAAGCTTTCTTT. This gives the protein CASSYHGQSLNTEAFF.

The chain combines TRBV11-3 with TRBJ2-5; D possibly corresponds to TRBD1 (5 bases). This CDR3 is 14 amino acids long. CDR1 and CDR2 (germline): SGHNT, YENEEA. Trimming took 2 bases from V and 5 from J, leaving 12 bases between them. CDR3 sequence reads: CASSLSRDLETQYF. In DNA form, the CDR3 reads TGTGCCAGCAGCTTATCCAGGGATCTCGAGACCCAGTACTTC.

Only a few counts were recorded for this clone. This sequence joins TRBV11-3 and TRBJ1-3; possibly TRBD1 for D (5 bases). This CDR3 region has 15 residues. Trimming took off 0 bases at V and 2 bases at J, with 8 bases between the two ends. The germline V gene has CDR1 SGHNT and CDR2 YENEEA. This CDR3 is CASSLEGATGNTIYF. CDR3 sequence (DNA): TGTGCCAGCAGCTTAGAAGGGGCCACTGGAAACACCATATATTTT.

This rearrangement joins TRBV11-3 to TRBJ2-7; D is unclear. Germline CDR1 is SGHNT and CDR2 is YENEEA. Trimming shortened V by 1 base and J by 0 bases, and 13 bases separated the two germline ends. The CDR3 runs to 16 residues. This chain's CDR3 is CASSLGRPWSSYEQYF. The CDR3 DNA reads TGTGCCAGCAGCTTAGGGCGGCCGTGGAGCTCCTACGAGCAGTACTTC.

The rearrangement uses TRBV30 and TRBJ2-5; 14 positions agree with TRBD2. V dropped 4 bases and J dropped 5; count of bases not matched to a gene: 12. This CDR3 is built from 17 residues. Germline-derived CDR1 and CDR2 are GTSNPN and SVGIG (reference sequence). The CDR3 region is CAWTPQGTSGGGETQYF. CDR3 DNA: TGTGCCTGGACCCCACAGGGGACTAGCGGGGGAGGTGAGACCCAGTACTTC.

The chain employs TRBV7-7 and TRBJ1-1; TRBD1 is a possible D gene (5 bases). Trimming took 6 bases from V and 1 from J, leaving 12 bases between them. Germline CDR1 SSHAT, CDR2 FNYEAQ (reference sequence). The CDR3 is 14 residues long. CDR3 nucleotide sequence: TGTGCCAGCAGTAGGGACGGGGAGAACACTGAAGCTTTCTTT. Protein product: CASSRDGENTEAFF.

V and J are TRBV7-7 and TRBJ2-3, with 9 positions matching TRBD1. V lost 6 bases to trimming and J lost 4 bases; unmatched junction nucleotides: 5. This CDR3 comprises 14 residues. In germline, CDR1 is SSHAT, CDR2 FNYEAQ (reference sequence). The CDR3 protein is CASSRGQGPDTQYF. The CDR3, as DNA: TGTGCCAGCAGTCGGGGACAGGGTCCAGATACGCAGTATTTT. Variable domain in full (rest from reference TRBV7-7 and TRBJ2-3): GAGVSQSPRYKVTKRGQDVTLRCDPISSHATLYWYQQALGQGPEFLTYFNYEAQPDKSGLPSDRFSAERPEGSISTLTIQRTEQRDSAMYRCASSRGQGPDTQYFGPGTRLTVL.

This clone was seen a single time. The gene calls are TRBV28 and TRBJ1-2, with 7 bases lining up with TRBD1. Germline trimming cut 5 bases from V and 7 bases from J; bases unmatched to any gene: 22. The length of the CDR3 is 18 residues. CDR1 is MDHEN and CDR2 is SYDVKM in the germline V gene. DNA for the CDR3: TGTGCCAGCAGTCCGCAATTCCTCCGACAGGGAACATATCGTGGCTACACCTTC. Translating it yields CASSPQFLRQGTYRGYTF.

The genes are TRBV11-3 and TRBJ1-3; D unresolved. The V end was cut by 5 bases, the J end by 4 bases, with 18 bases between. The CDR3 sequence is 16 residues long. Germline V gene lookup returns CDR1 SGHNT and CDR2 YENEEA. The CDR3 spells CASSAKGRHAGNTIYF. The CDR3 coding sequence is TGTGCCAGCAGCGCTAAGGGAAGGCATGCGGGAAACACCATATATTTT.

This chain links TRBV11-1 with TRBJ1-1; D remains ambiguous. The germline gives CDR1 SGHAT, CDR2 FQDESV (reference sequence). V was trimmed by 4 bases and J by 4 bases, leaving 16 bases between them. The CDR3 consists of 15 residues. The CDR3 is CASSWGVTLATEAFF. For the CDR3, the DNA is TGTGCCAGCAGCTGGGGAGTTACCCTAGCCACTGAAGCTTTCTTT.

The gene calls are TRBV29-1 and TRBJ1-2, with D perhaps matching TRBD1 (6 bases). V was clipped by 0 bases and J by 4 bases, with 12 bases between them. CDR3 length: 14 amino acids. Germline loops: CDR1 SQVTM, CDR2 ANQGSEA. The CDR3 loop is CSVEDHGDTYGYTF. Written as DNA, the CDR3 is TGCAGCGTTGAAGATCACGGGGACACCTATGGCTACACCTTC.

This rearrangement joins TRBV7-1 to TRBJ1-2; D unresolved. TRBV7-1 is an ORF, with its function uncertain. V was trimmed by 4 bases and J by 3 bases, leaving 9 bases between them. The CDR3 totals 13 residues. CDR3 sequence: CASSLALYYGYTF. The CDR3, as DNA: TGTGCCAGCAGCTTAGCCCTCTACTATGGCTACACCTTC.

V is TRBV11-3 and J is TRBJ2-3, with D tentatively TRBD2 (6 bases). Germline V gives CDR1 SGHNT, CDR2 YENEEA. The germline V and J ends were trimmed by 5 bases and 7 bases, with 16 bases remaining between them. CDR3 length: 14 amino acids. CDR3 sequence: CASSATSGDNTQYF. The CDR3 DNA reads TGTGCCAGCAGCGCGACCTCGGGGGATAATACGCAGTATTTT. Supplemented by reference TRBV11-3 and TRBJ2-3, the full variable domain reads EAGVVQSPRYKIIEKKQPVAFWCNPISGHNTLYWYLQNLGQGPELLIRYENEEAVDDSQLPKDRFSAERLKGVDSTLKIQPAELGDSAVYLCASSATSGDNTQYFGPGTRLTVL.

The chain uses TRBV11-3 and TRBJ2-1, with a possible D match to TRBD2 (7 bases). The germline V and J ends were trimmed by 2 bases and 3 bases, with 17 bases remaining between them. The CDR3 is 17 amino acids. CDR1 is SGHNT, CDR2 YENEEA, per germline. The DNA of the CDR3 is TGTGCCAGCAGCTTAAGCCGGGGGGCGGCCCTCTACAATGAGCAGTTCTTC. Protein: CASSLSRGAALYNEQFF.

The chain uses TRBV23-1 and TRBJ2-2; no definite D call. TRBV23-1 is assigned to the ORF class and has an uncertain function. CDR3 size: 17 residues. V lost 6 bases and J lost 0, with 17 bases in between. The CDR3 loop reads CASSQAEQPSNTGELFF. For the CDR3, the DNA is TGCGCCAGCAGCCAAGCCGAACAGCCATCGAACACCGGGGAGCTGTTTTTT.

This chain connects TRBV6-8 to TRBJ2-3, with 9 bases lining up with TRBD2. From germline, CDR1 is MNHGY and CDR2 SAAAGT. V shed 7 bases and J 5 bases; nucleotides not matched to a gene: 10. The CDR3 is 15 amino acids. CDR3 sequence (DNA): TGTGCCAGCATCAAAGCGGGGGGAGGGGGAGATACGCAGTATTTT. This encodes CASIKAGGGGDTQYF.

This sequence joins TRBV18 and TRBJ2-2; no definite D call. The CDR3 spans 14 residues. Deletions cut 3 bases from V and 2 bases from J, with 7 bases between. From germline, CDR1 is KGHSH and CDR2 LQKENI. The CDR3 here is CASSPPVNTGELFF. DNA for the CDR3: TGTGCCAGCTCACCCCCGGTAAACACCGGGGAGCTGTTTTTT.

Written as DNA, the CDR3 is TGCAGCGTCGAAACTACGGGGGGCAACACTGAAGCTTTCTTT. Translating it yields CSVETTGGNTEAFF. The genes are TRBV29-1 and TRBJ1-1, with TRBD1 as a possible D gene (6 bases). The CDR3 runs to 14 residues. Deletions cut 6 bases from V and 2 bases from J, with 16 bases between. Germline values: CDR1 SQVTM, CDR2 ANQGSEA. The full variable domain, with the rest looked up from reference TRBV29-1 and TRBJ1-1, is SAVISQKPSRDICQRGTSLTIQCQVDSQVTMMFWYRQQPGQSLTLIATANQGSEATYESGFVIDKFPISRPNLTFSTLTVSNMSPEDSSIYLCSVETTGGNTEAFFGQGTRLTVV.

The gene calls are TRBV5-1 and TRBJ2-2; 11 positions agree with TRBD1. The length of the CDR3 is 16 residues. With V trimmed by 2 bases and J by 6 bases, 6 bases remained unmatched. The germline V gene has CDR1 SGHRS and CDR2 YFSETQ. CDR3 bases: TGCGCCAGCAGCTTTTACCCGGGACAGGGGGCCGGGGAGCTGTTTTTT. Amino acid sequence: CASSFYPGQGAGELFF.

This sequence joins TRBV6-8 and TRBJ2-2; TRBD2 matches 13 bases. CDR1 and CDR2 from the germline V gene are MNHGY and SAAAGT. Losses at the gene ends were 6 bases for V and 5 bases for J; bases not matched to a gene: 0. The CDR3 consists of 14 residues. In DNA form, the CDR3 reads TGTGCCAGCAGGACTAGCGGGGGGACCGGGGAGCTGTTTTTT. The encoded protein is CASRTSGGTGELFF.

This clone was detected only a few times. The chain has TRBV19 and TRBJ2-1; 7 nucleotides line up with TRBD2. Germline V CDR1 and CDR2: LNHDA, SQIVND (reference sequence). J lost 6 bases, V lost 3 bases, and 20 bases had no gene match. The CDR3 is 19 residues long. In DNA form, the CDR3 reads TGTGCCAGTAGTATGTCGTCTAGCGGCCTTAAAAATTGGGGCAATGAGCAGTTCTTC. Its translation is CASSMSSSGLKNWGNEQFF.

V is TRBV7-8 and J is TRBJ1-1, with D perhaps TRBD1 (6 bases). This CDR3 contains 13 residues. Germline V gene lookup returns CDR1 SGHVS and CDR2 FQNEAQ. V shed 4 bases and J shed 4 bases, with 10 bases lying between them. The CDR3 protein is CASSSTGFTEAFF. In DNA form, the CDR3 reads TGTGCCAGCAGCTCCACAGGGTTCACTGAAGCTTTCTTT.

The V call is TRBV19, the J call TRBJ2-5; D unclear. V lost 5 bases and J lost 5, with 15 bases in between. The CDR3 is 14 residues long. From germline, CDR1 is LNHDA and CDR2 SQIVND (reference sequence). The CDR3 protein is CASSAGPSWETQYF. Written as DNA, the CDR3 is TGTGCCAGTAGTGCCGGGCCTTCCTGGGAGACCCAGTACTTC.

The chain uses TRBV6-8 and TRBJ2-1; TRBD2 agrees at 9 bases. The CDR3 has 13 amino acids. V lost 8 bases, J lost 8 bases, and 7 bases stayed unmatched. CDR1 and CDR2 from the germline V gene are MNHGY and SAAAGT. The CDR3 loop reads CASRAGGRDEQFF. The DNA for the CDR3 is TGTGCCAGCCGGGCGGGGGGGCGTGATGAGCAGTTCTTC.

In this sample, this clone turned up once. The gene calls are TRBV11-3 and TRBJ2-2; D not resolved. CDR1 is SGHNT and CDR2 is YENEEA in the germline V gene. The CDR3 is 14 amino acids. V was trimmed by 5 bases and J by 7 bases, leaving 14 bases between them. CDR3 residues: CASSPIVERGELFF. The CDR3 coding sequence is TGTGCCAGCAGCCCCATAGTGGAACGCGGGGAGCTGTTTTTT.

The V and J genes are TRBV5-1 and TRBJ2-7; TRBD1 matches 9 bases. V shed 0 bases, J shed 3 bases, and the junction held 4 bases outside the gene matches. The CDR3 spans 15 residues. The V gene's germline CDR1 is SGHRS and CDR2 YFSETQ. The CDR3: CASSLGGQGSYEQYF. The CDR3 nucleotides are TGCGCCAGCAGCTTGGGGGGACAGGGTAGCTACGAGCAGTACTTC.